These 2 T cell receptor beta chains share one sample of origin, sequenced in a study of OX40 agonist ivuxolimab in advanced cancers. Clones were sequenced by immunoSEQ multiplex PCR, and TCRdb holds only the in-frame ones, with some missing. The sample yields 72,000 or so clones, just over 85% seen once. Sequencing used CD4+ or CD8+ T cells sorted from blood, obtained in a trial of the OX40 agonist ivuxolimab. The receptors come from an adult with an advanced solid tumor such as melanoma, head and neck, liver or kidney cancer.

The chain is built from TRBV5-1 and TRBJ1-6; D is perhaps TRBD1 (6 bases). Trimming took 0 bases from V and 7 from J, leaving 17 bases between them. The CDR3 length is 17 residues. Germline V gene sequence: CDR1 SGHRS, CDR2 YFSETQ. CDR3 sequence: CASSLGGAPGLNSPLHF. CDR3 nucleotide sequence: TGCGCCAGCAGCTTGGGGGGGGCCCCCGGCCTAAATTCACCCCTCCACTTT.

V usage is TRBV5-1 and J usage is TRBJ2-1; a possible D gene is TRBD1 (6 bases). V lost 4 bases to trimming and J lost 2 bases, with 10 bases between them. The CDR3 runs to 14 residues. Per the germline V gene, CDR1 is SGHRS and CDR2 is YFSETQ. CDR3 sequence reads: CASSTDRAYNEQFF. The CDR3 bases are TGCGCCAGCAGCACGGACAGAGCCTACAATGAGCAGTTCTTC.